This T cell receptor beta chain originates from a study of OX40 agonist ivuxolimab in advanced cancers. The wider study: The drug used for patients, ivuxolimab, was an agonistic anti-OX40 (CD134) antibody. Notes on the study in general: Among T cells, CD8+ cells averaged more expanded clones than CD4+ cells.

Profiling relied on immunoSEQ multiplex PCR, and the TCRdb table lists in-frame clones only, not all of them. The sample carries 50,000 to 65,000 clones, approximately 90% recorded once. On this clone: Its antigen is still unknown.

This CDR3 is 16 amino acids long. Trimming took off 0 bases at V and 2 bases at J, with 13 bases between the two ends. Germline V lookup: CDR1 SEHNR, CDR2 FQNEAQ (reference sequence). The J gene is TRBJ2-5, the V gene TRBV7-9; D is perhaps TRBD2 (6 bases). The sequencing here drew on CD4+ or CD8+ T cells sorted from blood, taken in a trial of the OX40 agonist ivuxolimab. The sequence was collected from an adult with an advanced solid tumor such as melanoma, head and neck, liver or kidney cancer. CDR3 sequence reads: CASSLAQGGNQETQYF. The CDR3 nucleotides read TGTGCCAGCAGCTTAGCTCAGGGAGGCAATCAAGAGACCCAGTACTTC.